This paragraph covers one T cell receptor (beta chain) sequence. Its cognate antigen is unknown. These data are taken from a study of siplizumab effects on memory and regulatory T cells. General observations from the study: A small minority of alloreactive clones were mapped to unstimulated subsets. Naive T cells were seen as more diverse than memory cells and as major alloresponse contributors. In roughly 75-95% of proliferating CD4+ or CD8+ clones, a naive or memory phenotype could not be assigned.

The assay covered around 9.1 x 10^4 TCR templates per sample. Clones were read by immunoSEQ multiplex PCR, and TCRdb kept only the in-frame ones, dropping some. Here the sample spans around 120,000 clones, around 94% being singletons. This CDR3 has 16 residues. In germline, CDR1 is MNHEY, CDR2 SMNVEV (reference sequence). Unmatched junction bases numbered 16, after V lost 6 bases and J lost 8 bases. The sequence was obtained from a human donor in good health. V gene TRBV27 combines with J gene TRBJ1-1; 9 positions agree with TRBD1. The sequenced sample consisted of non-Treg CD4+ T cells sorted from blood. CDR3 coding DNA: TGTGCCAGCAGGACCCTTTACAGGGGGCGCAGTAAAGAAGCTTTCTTT. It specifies CASRTLYRGRSKEAFF.